Listed below are T cell receptor beta chains from one sample, sequenced in a study of Graves' ophthalmopathy and Graves' hyperthyroidism. TCRdb ran MiXCR on the multiplex PCR reads and lists one entry per CDR3 protein. Of around 1.1 million distinct CDR3 sequences in the sample, about 40% were seen once. Sample: peripheral blood or thyroid tissue (not recorded which). The origin of the receptors is an adult man with Graves' hyperthyroidism. Each CDR3 is given with its conserved first and last residue. The D gene is left open where the match is weak. Clone size, where shown, is once, few, many, or a class for clones that have expanded.

CDR3 length	D gene	V gene	J gene	clone size	CDR3 DNA	CDR3 protein
16	TRBD2	TRBV7-8	TRBJ2-7	many	TGTGCCAGCAGCTTAACTCGAGCGGGAGGAGGCTACGAGCAGTACTTC	CASSLTRAGGGYEQYF
17	TRBD1	TRBV5-1	TRBJ2-7	NA	TGTGCCAGCAGGCGGAGGACAGGGGGAACTCCTCTCTACGAGCAGTACTTC	CASRRRTGGTPLYEQYF
13	TRBD1	TRBV5-1	TRBJ1-1	few	TGCGCCAGCCTCACCGGGGACAGGTCTGAAGCTTTCTTT	CASLTGDRSEAFF
15	NA	TRBV5-6	TRBJ1-5	few	TGTGCCAGCAGCTTGGCCAGGGAAACCAATCAGCCCCAGCATTTT	CASSLARETNQPQHF
15	NA	TRBV11-1	TRBJ2-2	NA	TGCGCCAGCAGCTTGGACTTTGCGGGGACCGGGGAGCTGTTTTTT	CASSLDFAGTGELFF
15	NA	TRBV24-1	TRBJ2-5	NA	TGTGCCACCAGTGACCCTACAGGGTATCAAGAGACCCAGTACTTC	CATSDPTGYQETQYF
14	TRBD1	TRBV12-3/TRBV12-4	TRBJ1-2	NA	TGTGCCAGCAGTTCAGGACAGGGAGGTCGGGGCTACACCTTC	CASSSGQGGRGYTF
15	NA	TRBV4-3	TRBJ2-5	many	TGCGCCAGCAGCCAATCCGAGAGAGACCAAGAGACCCAGTACTTC	CASSQSERDQETQYF
18	TRBD1	TRBV9	TRBJ1-1	few	TGTGCCAGCAGCGCCCTCCCGGGACAGGGGGTTGGGGGCACTGAAGCTTTCTTT	CASSALPGQGVGGTEAFF
16	NA	TRBV20-1	TRBJ1-4	NA	TGCAGTGCTTTTCGGGTCGTTAGGATTGGGGGCGAAAAACTGTTTTTT	CSAFRVVRIGGEKLFF
15	TRBD1	TRBV6-5	TRBJ1-1	NA	TGTGCCAGCAGTTACTCTTCAGGGGGCACCACTGAAGCTTTCTTT	CASSYSSGGTTEAFF